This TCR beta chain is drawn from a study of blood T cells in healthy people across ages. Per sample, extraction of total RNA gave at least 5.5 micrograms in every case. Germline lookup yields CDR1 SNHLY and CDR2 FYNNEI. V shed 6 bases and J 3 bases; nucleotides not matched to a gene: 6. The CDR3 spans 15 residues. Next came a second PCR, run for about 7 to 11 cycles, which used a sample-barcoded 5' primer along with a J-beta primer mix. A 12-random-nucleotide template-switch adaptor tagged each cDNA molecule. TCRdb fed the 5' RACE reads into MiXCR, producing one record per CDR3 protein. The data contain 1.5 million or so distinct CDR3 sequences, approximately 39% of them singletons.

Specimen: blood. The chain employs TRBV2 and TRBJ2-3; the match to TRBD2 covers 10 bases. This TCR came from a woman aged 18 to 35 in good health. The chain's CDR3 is CASRASGGRTDTQYF. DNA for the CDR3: TGTGCCAGCAGGGCTAGCGGGGGAAGAACAGATACGCAGTATTTT. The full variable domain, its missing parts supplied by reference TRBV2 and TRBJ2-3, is EPEVTQTPSHQVTQMGQEVILRCVPISNHLYFYWYRQILGQKVEFLVSFYNNEISEKSEIFDDQFSVERPDGSNFTLKIRSTKLEDSAMYFCASRASGGRTDTQYFGPGTRLTVL.